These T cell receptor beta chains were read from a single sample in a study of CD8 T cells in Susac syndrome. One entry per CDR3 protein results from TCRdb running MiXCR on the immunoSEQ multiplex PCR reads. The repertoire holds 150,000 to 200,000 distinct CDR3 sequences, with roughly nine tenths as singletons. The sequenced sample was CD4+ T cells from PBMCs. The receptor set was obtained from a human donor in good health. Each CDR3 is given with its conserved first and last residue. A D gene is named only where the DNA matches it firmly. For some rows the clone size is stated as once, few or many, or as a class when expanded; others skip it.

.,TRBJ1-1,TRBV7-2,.,CASTHPPRTEAFF,TGTGCCAGCACCCACCCCCCCCGCACTGAAGCTTTCTTT
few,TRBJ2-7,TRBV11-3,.,CASSREGASYEQYF,TGTGCCAGCAGCCGAGAAGGAGCCTCCTACGAGCAGTACTTC
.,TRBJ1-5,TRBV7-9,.,CASSPRSGTQPQHF,TGTGCCAGCAGCCCCCGCTCGGGTACTCAGCCCCAGCATTTT
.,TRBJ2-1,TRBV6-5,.,CASSYSGSYNEQFF,TGTGCCAGCAGTTACTCGGGCTCCTACAATGAGCAGTTCTTC
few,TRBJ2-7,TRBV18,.,CASSPGGLAAYEQYF,TGTGCCAGCTCACCAGGGGGTCTAGCAGCCTACGAGCAGTACTTC
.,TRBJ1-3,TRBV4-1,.,CASSRAESGNTIYF,TGCGCCAGCAGCCGGGCGGAAAGCGGAAACACCATATATTTT
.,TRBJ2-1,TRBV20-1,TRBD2,CSPESGRDNEQFF,TGCAGTCCAGAAAGCGGGAGGGACAATGAGCAGTTCTTC
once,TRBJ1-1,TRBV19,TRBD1,CASSPTGVTEAFF,TGTGCCAGTAGTCCGACAGGGGTGACTGAAGCTTTCTTT
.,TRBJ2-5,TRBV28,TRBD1,CASSPRQGLRETQYF,TGTGCCAGCAGTCCCCGACAGGGGCTTAGGGAGACCCAGTACTTC
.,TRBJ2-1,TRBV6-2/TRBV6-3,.,CASRLLQVHEQFF,TGTGCCAGCAGACTCCTCCAGGTACATGAGCAGTTCTTC
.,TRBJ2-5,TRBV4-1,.,CASSQGLLGTQYF,TGCGCCAGCAGCCAAGGCCTCCTTGGGACCCAGTACTTC
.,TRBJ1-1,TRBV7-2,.,CASSTTGRGTEAFF,TGTGCCAGCAGCACTACCGGGAGGGGTACTGAAGCTTTCTTT
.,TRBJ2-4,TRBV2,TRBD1,CASTGTGENIQYF,TGTGCCAGCACTGGGACAGGGGAAAACATTCAGTACTTC
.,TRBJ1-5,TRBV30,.,CAWSVRGAFNQPQHF,TGTGCCTGGAGTGTAAGGGGGGCTTTCAATCAGCCCCAGCATTTT
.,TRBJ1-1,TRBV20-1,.,CSAKRGQGFTEAFF,TGCAGTGCCAAAAGGGGTCAGGGATTCACTGAAGCTTTCTTT
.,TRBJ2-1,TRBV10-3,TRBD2,CAISSSGGSSYNEQFF,TGTGCCATCAGCTCTAGCGGGGGAAGCTCCTACAATGAGCAGTTCTTC
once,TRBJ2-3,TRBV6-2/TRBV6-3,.,CASGSRDTQYF,TGTGCCAGCGGCTCCCGAGATACGCAGTATTTT
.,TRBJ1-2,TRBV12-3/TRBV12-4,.,CASTLRRFYGYTF,TGTGCCAGCACCCTCCGTCGATTTTATGGCTACACCTTC
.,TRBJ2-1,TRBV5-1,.,CASSLAGTGGANEQFF,TGCGCCAGCAGCTTGGCCGGAACAGGGGGGGCCAATGAGCAGTTCTTC
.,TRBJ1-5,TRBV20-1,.,CSARPAGAILNQPQHF,TGCAGTGCTAGACCGGCCGGGGCGATACTCAATCAGCCCCAGCATTTT
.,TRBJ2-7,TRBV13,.,CASSLIWRDSVYEQYF,TGTGCCAGCAGCTTAATTTGGCGGGATAGCGTCTACGAGCAGTACTTC
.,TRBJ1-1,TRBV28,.,CASHIPGMNTEAFF,TGTGCCAGCCATATTCCGGGAATGAACACTGAAGCTTTCTTT
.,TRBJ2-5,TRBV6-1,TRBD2,CASREGLAGAKTQYF,TGTGCCAGCAGAGAAGGACTAGCGGGGGCGAAGACCCAGTACTTC
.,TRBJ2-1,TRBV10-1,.,CASSWGNDNEQFF,TGCGCCAGCAGTTGGGGTAACGACAATGAGCAGTTCTTC
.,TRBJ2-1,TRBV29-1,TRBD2,CSLTGLAGGNEQFF,TGCAGCCTAACGGGACTAGCGGGGGGAAATGAGCAGTTCTTC
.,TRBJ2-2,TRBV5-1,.,CASSFGGSTGELFF,TGCGCCAGCAGCTTTGGGGGGAGCACCGGGGAGCTGTTTTTT
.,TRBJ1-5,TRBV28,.,CASSSPQEGQPQHF,TGTGCCAGCAGTTCCCCTCAAGAGGGACAGCCCCAGCATTTT
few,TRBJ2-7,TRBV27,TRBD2,CASSLSPDGGAYEQYF,TGTGCCAGCAGTTTATCCCCCGATGGGGGGGCCTACGAGCAGTACTTC
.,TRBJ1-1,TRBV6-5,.,CASSSSFYRIAFF,TGTGCCAGCAGTTCCTCCTTCTACAGGATAGCTTTCTTT
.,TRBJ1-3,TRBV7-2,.,CASSRSVGSSGNTIYF,TGTGCCAGCAGCCGAAGCGTCGGCAGCTCTGGAAACACCATATATTTT
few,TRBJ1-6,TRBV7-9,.,CASSLEQYNSPLHF,TGTGCCAGCAGCTTAGAACAGTATAATTCACCCCTCCACTTT
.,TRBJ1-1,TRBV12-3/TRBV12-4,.,CASSLRGGFTEAFF,TGTGCCAGCAGTTTACGCGGGGGATTCACTGAAGCTTTCTTT
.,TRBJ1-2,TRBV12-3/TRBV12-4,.,CASSFRGRVGVKYGYTF,TGTGCCAGCAGTTTTAGGGGCAGGGTCGGAGTAAAATATGGCTACACCTTC
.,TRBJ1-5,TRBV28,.,CASSYSGWGNQPQHF,TGTGCCAGCAGTTACTCAGGGTGGGGCAATCAGCCCCAGCATTTT
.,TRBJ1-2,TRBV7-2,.,CASSLFYQGANYGYTF,TGTGCCAGCAGCCTCTTTTACCAGGGAGCTAACTATGGCTACACCTTC
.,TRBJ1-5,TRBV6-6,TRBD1,CAGGQGAGRSNQPQHF,TGTGCCGGGGGACAGGGGGCTGGTAGAAGCAATCAGCCCCAGCATTTT
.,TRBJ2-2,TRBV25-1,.,CASSVTGNTGELFF,TGTGCCAGTAGTGTAACGGGGAACACCGGGGAGCTGTTTTTT
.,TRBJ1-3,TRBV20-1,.,CSATSGSSGNTIYF,TGCAGTGCTACTTCAGGGAGCTCTGGAAACACCATATATTTT
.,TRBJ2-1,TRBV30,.,CAWRKGSYNEQFF,TGTGCCTGGAGGAAGGGATCCTACAATGAGCAGTTCTTC
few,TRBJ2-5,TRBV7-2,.,CASSFGAQETQYF,TGTGCCAGCAGCTTTGGTGCCCAAGAGACCCAGTACTTC
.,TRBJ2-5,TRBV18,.,CASSPPGLRPETQYF,TGTGCCAGCTCACCACCAGGACTCCGCCCAGAGACCCAGTACTTC
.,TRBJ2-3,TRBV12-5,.,CASGQSGLQQYF,TGTGCTAGTGGCCAGTCGGGACTCCAACAGTATTTT
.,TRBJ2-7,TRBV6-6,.,CASSYPFGGSSYEQYF,TGTGCCAGCAGTTACCCCTTCGGGGGAAGCTCCTACGAGCAGTACTTC
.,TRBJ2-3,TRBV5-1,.,CASSLGGATDTQYF,TGCGCCAGCAGCTTGGGAGGGGCCACGGATACGCAGTATTTT
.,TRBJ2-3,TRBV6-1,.,CASTMGGGGQTDTQYF,TGTGCCAGCACTATGGGAGGGGGGGGGCAGACAGATACGCAGTATTTT
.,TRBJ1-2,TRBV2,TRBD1,CASREGTGLVGGYTF,TGTGCCAGCAGAGAAGGGACAGGGTTGGTCGGTGGCTACACCTTC
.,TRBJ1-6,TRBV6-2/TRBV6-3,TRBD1,CASSPQGEKDSPLHF,TGTGCCAGCAGTCCCCAGGGGGAAAAAGATTCACCCCTCCACTTT
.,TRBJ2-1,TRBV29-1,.,CSTRGRGPYNEQFF,TGCAGCACGAGGGGGAGGGGACCGTACAATGAGCAGTTCTTC
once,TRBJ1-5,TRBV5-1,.,CASSPGSSGYQPQHF,TGCGCCAGCAGCCCTGGCTCCTCAGGATATCAGCCCCAGCATTTT
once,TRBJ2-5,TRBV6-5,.,CASSYSDSQETQYF,TGTGCCAGCAGTTACTCGGACAGCCAAGAGACCCAGTACTTC